Shown below are 2 T cell receptor beta chains from a single sample sequenced in a study of cytomegalovirus exposure and HLA in healthy donors. 60 Vbeta and 13 Jbeta primers were used in PCR. Sequenced by immunoSEQ multiplex PCR; TCRdb stores in-frame clones only, minus some. The sample gives approximately 140,000 clones, approximately 88% of which show up once; around 0.5% is in the top ten. The sequenced sample was PBMCs. The origin of the receptors is a woman aged 35 to 49 in good health and CMV-seronegative.

This chain connects TRBV5-4 to TRBJ2-7; the match to TRBD2 covers 9 bases. CDR3 length: 14 residues. CDR1 is SGHNT, CDR2 YYREEE, per germline (reference sequence). Losses at the gene ends were 2 bases for V and 6 bases for J; bases not matched to a gene: 6. The CDR3 nucleotides are TGTGCCAGCAGCTTTTTTCCAGCGGGAGGCGAGCAGTACTTC. Translating gives CASSFFPAGGEQYF.

V gene TRBV4-1 combines with J gene TRBJ1-1; a weak D match, TRBD1 (5 bases). Trimming removed 1 base from V and 1 base from J, with 10 bases in between. This CDR3 comprises 15 residues. Germline-derived CDR1 and CDR2 are MGHRA and YSYEKL. As DNA, the CDR3 is TGCGCCAGCAGCCAAGGCAGAGACAGGAACACTGAAGCTTTCTTT. Its translation: CASSQGRDRNTEAFF.